The clone carrying this T cell receptor (beta chain) has only one observation. The data derive from a study of blood T cell repertoires in COVID-19. Study context: The cDNA or gDNA used as material had been derived from T cells, B-cell-depleted T cells, or PBMCs.

The method was immunoSEQ multiplex PCR; TCRdb's version includes in-frame clones alone and lacks a portion of them. The table has about 50,000 clones, roughly nine tenths seen once. The ends lost 0 bases at V and 1 base at J; junction bases unmatched: 5. CDR3 length equals 16 residues. Germline V CDR1 and CDR2: SGHRS, YFSETQ. The sequenced material came from peripheral blood. The genes are TRBV5-1 and TRBJ2-7; TRBD2 agrees at 9 bases. This sequence originates from a human donor with active COVID-19. The donor label of this sample is uncertain. This CDR3 reads CASSLALLAGSYEQYF. The CDR3 DNA reads TGCGCCAGCAGCTTGGCCCTTCTAGCGGGGTCCTACGAGCAGTACTTC.